This T cell receptor beta chain was found in a study of graft-versus-host responses after intestinal transplantation (dated by TCRdb to 2020 to 2022). With regard to the full study: The transplants that recipients received were multivisceral, liver-intestinal, or isolated intestinal. Alloreactive clones were identified by sequencing pre-transplant mixed lymphocyte reaction products and comparing them with unstimulated pre-transplant donor and recipient T cells. Every recipient was given anti-thymocyte globulin induction, then maintenance tacrolimus and steroids for around three years. Instead of going to the commercial service, samples from a few later patients were sequenced in-house on an Illumina MiSeq and processed with MiXCR. Bulk TCR-beta CDR3 sequencing was used to track graft-versus-host and host-versus-graft alloreactive T cell clones in the graft, circulation and bone marrow after intestinal transplantation. Donor T cell macrochimerism was defined as a peak of at least 4% donor T cells among recipient peripheral blood mononuclear cells. The cohort enrolled 20 to 30 intestinal transplant recipients, one of whom was a retransplant, and a few patients without pretransplant specimens were excluded.

This clone turned up a few times. No base quality information exists; no much larger clone differs at one position. Library creation used the immunoSEQ multiplex PCR assay. For most patients, genomic DNA was isolated using the Qiagen DNeasy Blood and Tissue Kit and was shipped frozen to Adaptive Biotechnologies for TCR sequencing. For most patients, genomic DNA was subjected to high-throughput TCR-beta CDR3 sequencing by Adaptive Biotechnologies. Per the source publication's procedure: Adaptive's ImmunoSEQ software supplied the TCR sequencing data for 18 patients, while MiXCR and VDJtools were used to process a few other patients. To correct CD4 versus CD8 sorting errors, sequences present in both subsets at a frequency ratio below 5:1 were removed. CDR3 nucleotide sequences shared between donor and recipient were removed because the origin of such sequences could not be assigned. At least 2-fold expansion over unstimulated cells and a minimum CFSE-low frequency of 0.002% (template counts) or 0.001% (read counts) were required for clones to be classified as alloreactive. Clones were considered mappable if detected in sequenced pre-transplant spleen, lymph node, or MLR CFSE-low populations of the donor or recipient. The cumulative frequency of alloreactive clones was calculated as a percentage of all sequences, weighted by copy number. TCRdb holds this immuneACCESS table with in-frame rearrangements only. Some clones are missing; in checked studies, unresolved V genes explain under half, and the rest has no known cause. For V, J and clone size, that table is used; D and trimming come from the DNA. In this sample the table shows about 18,000 clones, 35% to 40% of which occur a single time. The ten largest clonotypes hold around 0.82% of the sample.

The time point label here, explained by the study, means: cells obtained before transplantation from donor or recipient. In mixed lymphocyte reactions, around 200,000 CFSE-labeled pre-transplant responders were plated with around 200,000 irradiated violet-dye-labeled stimulators and cultured for 5 to 6 days. After the mixed lymphocyte reaction, proliferating CD3+CD4+CFSE-low and CD3+CD8+CFSE-low responder cells were FACS-sorted on a BD Influx sorter. Broad study findings and their caveats: The relatively low number and heterogeneity of intestinal transplant patients limited the conclusions. GvH clones were detected in recipient bone marrow, and some appeared earlier in ileal mucosa or blood, consistent with an intestinal mucosal origin. Patients with donor T cell macrochimerism had high GvH to HvG T cell clonal ratios in their allografts. Early after transplant, peak levels of circulating GvH clones were found to be associated with declines in HvG clones.

The germline V gene provides CDR1 KGHSH and CDR2 LQKENI. There are 17 amino acids in the CDR3, from cysteine to phenylalanine inclusive. The sequence is cut down to CDR3 DNA, 51 bases in frame from base 1. Ends trimmed: V by 1 base, J by 3 bases; bases unmatched to a gene: 6. The chain is assembled from TRBV18 and TRBJ2-1, with 10 junctional bases fitting TRBD2. This specimen consisted of alloreactive CD4+ T cells from a mixed lymphocyte reaction culture, obtained before intestinal transplant. The sample's cell subset or site label, decoded: CFSE-low proliferating T cells sorted from approximately six-day pre-transplant mixed lymphocyte reaction (GvH or HvG direction). The receptor comes from a human patient who received an intestinal transplant. The CDR3 protein sequence reads: CASSPRLAGAVYNEQFF. The DNA sequence follows: TGTGCCAGCTCACCACGGCTAGCGGGGGCCGTCTACAATGAGCAGTTCTTC.